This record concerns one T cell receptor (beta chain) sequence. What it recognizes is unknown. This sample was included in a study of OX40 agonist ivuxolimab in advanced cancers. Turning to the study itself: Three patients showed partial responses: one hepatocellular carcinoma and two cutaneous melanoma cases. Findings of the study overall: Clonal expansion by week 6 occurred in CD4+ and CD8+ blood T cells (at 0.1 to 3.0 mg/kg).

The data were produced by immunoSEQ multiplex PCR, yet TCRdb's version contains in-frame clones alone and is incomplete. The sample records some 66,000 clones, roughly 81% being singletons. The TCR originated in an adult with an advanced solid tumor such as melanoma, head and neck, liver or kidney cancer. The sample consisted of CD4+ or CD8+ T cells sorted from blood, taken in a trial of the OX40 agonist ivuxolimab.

CDR3 nucleotides: TGTGCCAGCAGCCCGACGGGCGAGGGAAATCAGCCCCAGCATTTT. It translates to CASSPTGEGNQPQHF. J is TRBJ1-5 and V is TRBV7-8; no reliable D call. The germline V and J ends were trimmed by 5 bases and 4 bases, with 15 bases remaining between them. Germline V CDR1 and CDR2: SGHVS, FQNEAQ. This CDR3 has 15 amino acids. Variable domain in full (rest from reference TRBV7-8 and TRBJ1-5): GAGVSQSPRYKVAKRGQDVALRCDPISGHVSLFWYQQALGQGPEFLTYFQNEAQLDKSGLPSDRFFAERPEGSVSTLKIQRTQQEDSAVYLCASSPTGEGNQPQHFGDGTRLSIL.